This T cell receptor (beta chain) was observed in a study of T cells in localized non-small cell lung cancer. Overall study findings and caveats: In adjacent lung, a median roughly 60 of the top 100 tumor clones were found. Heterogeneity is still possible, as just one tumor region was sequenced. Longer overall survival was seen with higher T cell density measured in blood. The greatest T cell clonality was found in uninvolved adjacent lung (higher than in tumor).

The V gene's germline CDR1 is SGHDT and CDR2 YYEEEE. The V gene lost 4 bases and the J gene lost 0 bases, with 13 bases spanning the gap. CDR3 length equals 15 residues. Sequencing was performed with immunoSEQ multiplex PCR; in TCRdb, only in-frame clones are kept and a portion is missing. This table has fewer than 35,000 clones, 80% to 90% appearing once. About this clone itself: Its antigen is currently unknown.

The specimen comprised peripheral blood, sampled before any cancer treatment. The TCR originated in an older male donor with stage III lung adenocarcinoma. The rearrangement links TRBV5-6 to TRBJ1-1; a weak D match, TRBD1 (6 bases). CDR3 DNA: TGTGCCAGCAGCAGGGGGACGGGCATGAACACTGAAGCTTTCTTT. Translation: CASSRGTGMNTEAFF.